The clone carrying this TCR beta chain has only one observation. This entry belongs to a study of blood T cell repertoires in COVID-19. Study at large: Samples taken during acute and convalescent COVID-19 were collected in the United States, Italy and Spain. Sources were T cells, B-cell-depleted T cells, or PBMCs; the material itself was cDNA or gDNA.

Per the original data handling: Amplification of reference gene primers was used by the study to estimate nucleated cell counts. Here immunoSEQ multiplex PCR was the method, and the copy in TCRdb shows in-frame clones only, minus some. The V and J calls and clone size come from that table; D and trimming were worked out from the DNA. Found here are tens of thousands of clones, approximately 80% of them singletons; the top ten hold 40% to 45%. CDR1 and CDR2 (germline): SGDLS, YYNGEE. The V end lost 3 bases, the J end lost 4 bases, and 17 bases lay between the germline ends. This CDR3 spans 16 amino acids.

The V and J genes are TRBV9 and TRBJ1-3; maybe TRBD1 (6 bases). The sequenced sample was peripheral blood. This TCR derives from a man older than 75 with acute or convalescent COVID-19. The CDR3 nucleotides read TGTGCCAGCAGCGCTTCTTTACAGGGATCCGGAAACACCATATATTTT. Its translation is CASSASLQGSGNTIYF.